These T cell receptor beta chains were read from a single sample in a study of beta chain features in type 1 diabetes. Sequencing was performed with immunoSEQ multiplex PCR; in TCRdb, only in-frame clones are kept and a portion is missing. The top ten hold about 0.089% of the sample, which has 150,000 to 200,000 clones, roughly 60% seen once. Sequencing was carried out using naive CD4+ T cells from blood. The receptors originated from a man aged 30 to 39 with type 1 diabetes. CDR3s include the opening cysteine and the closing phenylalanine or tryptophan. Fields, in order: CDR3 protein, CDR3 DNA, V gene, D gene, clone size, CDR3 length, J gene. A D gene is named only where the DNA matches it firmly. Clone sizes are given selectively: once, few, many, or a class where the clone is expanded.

cdr3_aa: CSAAGLAGGPDTQYF
cdr3_nt: TGCAGCGCCGCGGGACTAGCGGGGGGACCAGATACGCAGTATTTT
v_call: TRBV29-1
d_call: TRBD2
clone_size: .
cdr3_length: 15
j_call: TRBJ2-3

cdr3_aa: CASSYSGGESNEQFF
cdr3_nt: TGTGCCAGCAGTTACTCAGGGGGCGAAAGCAATGAGCAGTTCTTC
v_call: TRBV6-5
d_call: TRBD1
clone_size: .
cdr3_length: 15
j_call: TRBJ2-1

cdr3_aa: CATSRDYTEGEQYF
cdr3_nt: TGTGCCACCAGCAGAGATTATACAGAGGGCGAGCAGTACTTC
v_call: TRBV15
d_call: .
clone_size: .
cdr3_length: 14
j_call: TRBJ2-7

cdr3_aa: CASRGSGHQETQYF
cdr3_nt: TGTGCCAGCAGGGGGAGCGGACACCAAGAGACCCAGTACTTC
v_call: TRBV25-1
d_call: .
clone_size: .
cdr3_length: 14
j_call: TRBJ2-5

cdr3_aa: CAWTTSGYEQYF
cdr3_nt: TGTGCCTGGACTACTAGCGGGTACGAGCAGTACTTC
v_call: TRBV30
d_call: TRBD2
clone_size: .
cdr3_length: 12
j_call: TRBJ2-7

cdr3_aa: CASSLVAGGLPGTDTQYF
cdr3_nt: TGTGCCAGCAGCTTAGTAGCGGGGGGCCTGCCTGGCACAGATACGCAGTATTTT
v_call: TRBV7-2
d_call: TRBD2
clone_size: .
cdr3_length: 18
j_call: TRBJ2-3

cdr3_aa: CASSVSLESSYEQYF
cdr3_nt: TGTGCCAGCAGCGTCTCTCTGGAATCCTCCTACGAGCAGTACTTC
v_call: TRBV9
d_call: .
clone_size: few
cdr3_length: 15
j_call: TRBJ2-7

cdr3_aa: CASSPLGTVNTGELFF
cdr3_nt: TGTGCCAGCAGCCCCCTCGGGACAGTGAACACCGGGGAGCTGTTTTTT
v_call: TRBV14
d_call: TRBD1
clone_size: .
cdr3_length: 16
j_call: TRBJ2-2

cdr3_aa: CASSPRVGIGYEQYF
cdr3_nt: TGTGCCAGCAGCCCGCGGGTTGGGATCGGCTACGAGCAGTACTTC
v_call: TRBV13
d_call: .
clone_size: .
cdr3_length: 15
j_call: TRBJ2-7

cdr3_aa: CAWSVGADYNSPLHF
cdr3_nt: TGTGCCTGGAGTGTCGGAGCCGACTATAATTCACCCCTCCACTTT
v_call: TRBV30
d_call: .
clone_size: .
cdr3_length: 15
j_call: TRBJ1-6

cdr3_aa: CASRTFYEQYF
cdr3_nt: TGTGCCAGCAGGACATTCTACGAGCAGTACTTC
v_call: TRBV2
d_call: .
clone_size: .
cdr3_length: 11
j_call: TRBJ2-7

cdr3_aa: CAVDRTKYEKLFF
cdr3_nt: TGTGCCGTGGACCGTACCAAATACGAAAAACTGTTTTTT
v_call: TRBV30
d_call: .
clone_size: .
cdr3_length: 13
j_call: TRBJ1-4

cdr3_aa: CASSGRSANNEQFF
cdr3_nt: TGTGCCAGCAGTGGTAGGTCAGCCAACAATGAGCAGTTCTTC
v_call: TRBV2
d_call: .
clone_size: .
cdr3_length: 14
j_call: TRBJ2-1

cdr3_aa: CASSYPGADTQYF
cdr3_nt: TGTGCCAGCAGTTACCCAGGGGCGGATACGCAGTATTTT
v_call: TRBV6-6
d_call: .
clone_size: .
cdr3_length: 13
j_call: TRBJ2-3

cdr3_aa: CASSAGHPANYGYTF
cdr3_nt: TGTGCCAGCAGCGCCGGACACCCAGCTAACTATGGCTACACCTTC
v_call: TRBV9
d_call: .
clone_size: .
cdr3_length: 15
j_call: TRBJ1-2

cdr3_aa: CASSVRTDRTDTQYF
cdr3_nt: TGTGCCAGCAGCGTGCGGACGGATCGCACAGATACGCAGTATTTT
v_call: TRBV9
d_call: .
clone_size: few
cdr3_length: 15
j_call: TRBJ2-3